One and the same sample provided the 10 T cell receptor beta chains below, sequenced in a study of blood T cell repertoires in COVID-19. Using immunoSEQ multiplex PCR, the repertoire was profiled, and TCRdb retains in-frame clones only, with some absent. The sample includes 250,000 or so clones, approximately 86% seen only once; the top ten take 0.65% to 0.95%. The sample taken for sequencing was peripheral blood. All receptors derive from a woman aged 25 to 45 with acute or convalescent COVID-19.

The chain employs TRBV19 and TRBJ2-7; D possibly corresponds to TRBD1 (6 bases). Germline lookup yields CDR1 LNHDA and CDR2 SQIVND (reference sequence). V was pared by 6 bases and J by 0 bases, with 12 bases between. The CDR3 spans 14 residues. CDR3 coding DNA: TGTGCCAGTAGCAAGGGGGTTAGCTCCTACGAGCAGTACTTC. It specifies CASSKGVSSYEQYF.

This chain joins TRBV7-6 and TRBJ2-7, with D perhaps TRBD2 (5 bases). Germline CDR1 SGHVS, CDR2 FNYEAQ. With 8 bases removed from V and 3 bases from J, the gap between germline ends came to 14 bases. This CDR3 comprises 13 residues. DNA of the CDR3: TGTGCCAGCCGGGGTCTCAGTGGCTACGAGCAGTACTTC. Protein product: CASRGLSGYEQYF.

The chain employs TRBV9 and TRBJ2-1; D might be TRBD1 (6 bases). Germline assignment: CDR1 SGDLS and CDR2 YYNGEE. V shed 2 bases and J shed 5 bases, with 14 bases lying between them. This CDR3 has 15 residues. Here the CDR3 DNA reads TGTGCCAGCAGCGTTGGCAGGGGCAGTCACAATGAGCAGTTCTTC. It is translated as CASSVGRGSHNEQFF.

The rearrangement joins TRBV7-3 to TRBJ2-7; 9 nucleotides agree with TRBD2. J lost 3 bases, V lost 1 base, and 4 bases had no gene match. The germline V gene has CDR1 SGHTA and CDR2 FQGTGA. This CDR3 contains 15 residues. CDR3 sequence: CASSLSVAGVYEQYF. The CDR3 bases are TGTGCCAGCAGCTTAAGTGTAGCGGGAGTCTACGAGCAGTACTTC. The full variable domain, completed using reference TRBV7-3 and TRBJ2-7, is GAGVSQTPSNKVTEKGKYVELRCDPISGHTALYWYRQSLGQGPEFLIYFQGTGAADDSGLPNDRFFAVRPEGSVSTLKIQRTERGDSAVYLCASSLSVAGVYEQYFGPGTRLTVT.

J is TRBJ2-5 and V is TRBV30; 11 nucleotides align to TRBD2. Germline CDR1 GTSNPN, CDR2 SVGIG (reference sequence). This CDR3 is 17 amino acids long. J was trimmed by 2 bases and V by 5 bases; bases with no gene match: 13. CDR3 protein: CAWGQLAGDGWQETQYF. CDR3 DNA: TGTGCCTGGGGCCAACTAGCGGGAGATGGATGGCAAGAGACCCAGTACTTC.

V usage is TRBV3-1 (or the pseudogene TRBV3-2) and J usage is TRBJ2-7, with 12 bases that match TRBD1. CDR3 size: 17 residues. Losses at the gene ends were 0 bases for V and 4 bases for J; bases not matched to a gene: 7. The germline V gene encodes CDR1 LGHDT and CDR2 YNNKEL (reference sequence). The CDR3 nucleotides read TGTGCCAGCAGCCAAGATTCGGGGACAGGGGGCGCGTACGAGCAGTACTTC. Its protein product is CASSQDSGTGGAYEQYF.

V usage is TRBV28 and J usage is TRBJ2-7, with D perhaps TRBD1 (5 bases). The germline gives CDR1 MDHEN, CDR2 SYDVKM. The CDR3 contains 13 residues. Trimming removed 4 bases from V and 2 bases from J, with 9 bases in between. CDR3 DNA sequence: TGTGCCAGCAGTTACGGACACCCCTACGAGCAGTACTTC. Protein: CASSYGHPYEQYF.

The chain employs TRBV7-2 and TRBJ2-7, with 9 bases fitting TRBD1. Unmatched junction bases numbered 6, after V lost 3 bases and J lost 6 bases. Germline assignment: CDR1 SGHTA and CDR2 FQGNSA. The CDR3 loop spans 14 amino acids. The CDR3 DNA reads as TGTGCCAGCAGCTTCGGGGACAGGGACGCCGAGCAGTACTTC. Translating gives CASSFGDRDAEQYF.

This chain uses TRBV11-2 with TRBJ2-3, with D unresolved. V lost 4 bases and J lost 2, with 22 bases in between. In germline, CDR1 is SGHAT, CDR2 FQNNGV. The CDR3 extends over 18 amino acids. The CDR3 DNA sequence: TGTGCCAGCAGCTCCGGCAGGCTAACACGACCGATCACAGATACGCAGTATTTT. It encodes CASSSGRLTRPITDTQYF.

The rearrangement links TRBV3-1 (or the pseudogene TRBV3-2) to TRBJ1-6; 9 positions agree with TRBD1. This CDR3 is built from 14 residues. V gave up 4 bases and J gave up 8 bases; unmatched junction bases: 3. From germline, CDR1 is LGHDT and CDR2 YNNKEL (reference sequence). The CDR3 loop reads CASSLTGGDSPLHF. Written as DNA, the CDR3 is TGTGCCAGCAGCCTGACAGGGGGGGATTCACCCCTCCACTTT.